Detailed here is one TCR beta chain. The specificity of this receptor is unknown. It has no much larger one-base neighbor in the sample; base qualities were not kept. The CDR3 starts with the cysteine, ends with the phenylalanine, and has 15 residues. Of all the DNA, just the CDR3 is kept, 45 bases in frame from base 1. Trimming leaves V shorter by 2 bases and J shorter by 1 base, with the junction holding 4 bases beyond the gene matches. CDR1 DFQATT and CDR2 SNEGSKA were looked up in the germline V gene (reference sequence). Systemically healthy Caucasian individuals from Russia, 35 to 50 in total and aged roughly 6 to 90 years, were included as donors. About 10 milliliters of peripheral blood were collected from each donor into EDTA-treated Vacutainer tubes. Ficoll-Paque density-gradient centrifugation was used to isolate PBMCs, with at least 6.5 million per sample. Trizol reagent was used to extract total RNA from the PBMCs, yielding at least 5 micrograms per sample. The percentages of naive CD45RAhigh/CD27high T cells were determined by flow cytometry on a PBMC aliquot from every donor.

This record comes from a study of blood T cells in healthy people across ages (dated by TCRdb to 2014 to 2015). The study in broad terms: Template switching captured roughly one uniquely barcoded TCR beta cDNA molecule per two T cells in model experiments. To track age-related changes in TCR beta repertoire diversity, the study relied on deep sequencing normalized with unique cDNA molecular identifiers. The donors were split into four age groups: young (average around 16 years), middle-aged (about 40), aged (62) and long-lived (roughly 86). Donors of different ages were randomly distributed across sequencing lanes to avoid experimental bias. Two additional independent replicas of 1 million unique cDNA reads from the same blood draw were analyzed for two donors (one aged 18 to 30 and one aged 80 or older).

Library method: 5' RACE. The listed sequencing device is Illumina HiSeq 2500. A second roughly 6 to 12 cycle PCR used a sample-barcoded 5' primer and a J-beta primer mix. A unique molecular identifier was introduced onto each TCR beta cDNA molecule by a template-switch 5' adaptor carrying 12 random nucleotides. At least 2.5 million CDR3-containing paired-end reads were obtained from each sample. All of the RNA was converted into first-strand cDNA using the Mint cDNA synthesis kit, with a TRBC-specific oligonucleotide serving as the primer. Following uracil-DNA glycosylase treatment, all cDNA underwent a first 18-cycle PCR with the universal primers M1SS and BC2_uni_R. The published analysis was carried out like this. Each sample was normalized by randomly selecting 1 million high-quality reads, each carrying a distinct molecular identifier. Instead of being binned into consensus sequences, reads with shared molecular identifiers were discarded. MiTCR, with a Q25 quality threshold and the strictest error-elimination algorithm, was used for CDR3 identification, clonotype clustering and error correction. A nonparametric unseen species model with Euler transformation was used to estimate lower-bound total TCR beta diversity. TCRdb reanalyzed the raw reads on its own, using fastp at Q25 for trimming and MiXCR for clone calling, and kept in-frame beta chains. Merged by CDR3 protein, the rows form single entries marked with the most common genes and DNA. In this record, the V and J calls reflect TCRdb's handling and not the investigators' own analysis. The sample table lists roughly 1.7 million distinct CDR3 sequences, approximately 32% of them with a count of one. The ten largest clones take up about 10% of the sample.

What the authors observed across the whole study: As age increased, observed TCR beta diversity per million T cells dropped in a roughly linear way, and a significant reduction was already evident by age 40. Estimates of total diversity based on one million sequenced T cells were regarded as lower bounds and as underestimates. There was a strong correlation between observed TCR beta diversity and the percentage of naive T cells measured by flow cytometry. Donor CMV infection status was unknown, potentially confounding age-related changes in expanded clonotypes. Since profiling was done on bulk unsorted PBMCs, naive and antigen-experienced compartments could not be conclusively compared. Compared with the aged group, more naive CD4+ T cells, fewer expanded clones and increased TCR diversity were shown by the long-lived group, suggesting age selection.

Material: blood. This receptor was obtained from a woman in her thirties in good health. The sequence is built from TRBV20-1 and TRBJ2-2, with 7 bases matching TRBD1. CDR3 loop: CSARPGQLNTGELFF. The DNA sequence is given as TGCAGTGCTAGACCGGGACAGCTGAACACCGGGGAGCTGTTTTTT.